This is a list of T cell receptor beta chains from one sample in a study of cytomegalovirus exposure and HLA in healthy donors. Method: immunoSEQ multiplex PCR; TCRdb's copy keeps in-frame clones and lacks some. Of 90,000 to 130,000 clones in the sample, 65% to 75% are singletons; the top ten hold around 4.8%. Sequenced: PBMCs. These receptors were collected from a young man in good health and CMV-seropositive. Each CDR3 is given with its conserved first and last residue. A D gene is named only where the DNA matches it firmly. Part of the rows lack a size; the others show once, few, many or a class for expanded clones.

v_call: TRBV19; d_call: .; clone_size: .; j_call: TRBJ2-3; cdr3_aa: CASTSRGEGADTQYF; cdr3_nt: TGTGCCAGTACCAGTCGGGGTGAGGGGGCAGATACGCAGTATTTT
v_call: TRBV2; d_call: .; clone_size: .; j_call: TRBJ1-1; cdr3_aa: CASGPDTAGLYTEAFF; cdr3_nt: TGTGCCAGCGGGCCCGACACCGCGGGCCTCTACACTGAAGCTTTCTTT
v_call: TRBV5-4; d_call: .; clone_size: .; j_call: TRBJ2-5; cdr3_aa: CASSSRTQETQYF; cdr3_nt: TGTGCCAGCTCGTCCAGGACACAAGAGACCCAGTACTTC
v_call: TRBV5-1; d_call: TRBD1; clone_size: .; j_call: TRBJ2-1; cdr3_aa: CASTGQGFDEQFF; cdr3_nt: TGCGCCAGCACAGGACAGGGGTTCGATGAGCAGTTCTTC
v_call: TRBV5-1; d_call: .; clone_size: .; j_call: TRBJ2-2; cdr3_aa: CASSLVRGTGELFF; cdr3_nt: TGCGCCAGCAGCTTGGTCAGGGGCACCGGGGAGCTGTTTTTT
v_call: TRBV28; d_call: TRBD1; clone_size: many; j_call: TRBJ2-6; cdr3_aa: CASSPLDRGTAGANVLTF; cdr3_nt: TGTGCCAGCAGTCCACTGGACAGGGGGACGGCTGGGGCCAACGTCCTGACTTTC
v_call: TRBV18; d_call: .; clone_size: .; j_call: TRBJ2-2; cdr3_aa: CASSPMGGFANTGELFF; cdr3_nt: TGTGCCAGCTCACCCATGGGCGGGTTCGCGAACACCGGGGAGCTGTTTTTT
v_call: TRBV28; d_call: .; clone_size: once; j_call: TRBJ1-2; cdr3_aa: CASSLYPVRVVYGYTF; cdr3_nt: TGTGCCAGCAGTTTATACCCCGTGAGGGTTGTGTATGGCTACACCTTC
v_call: TRBV9; d_call: .; clone_size: .; j_call: TRBJ2-7; cdr3_aa: CASSVGGGTYEQYF; cdr3_nt: TGTGCCAGCAGCGTAGGCGGGGGCACCTACGAGCAGTACTTC
v_call: TRBV2; d_call: TRBD1; clone_size: .; j_call: TRBJ1-1; cdr3_aa: CASGGQGNTEAFF; cdr3_nt: TGTGCCAGCGGGGGACAGGGGAACACTGAAGCTTTCTTT